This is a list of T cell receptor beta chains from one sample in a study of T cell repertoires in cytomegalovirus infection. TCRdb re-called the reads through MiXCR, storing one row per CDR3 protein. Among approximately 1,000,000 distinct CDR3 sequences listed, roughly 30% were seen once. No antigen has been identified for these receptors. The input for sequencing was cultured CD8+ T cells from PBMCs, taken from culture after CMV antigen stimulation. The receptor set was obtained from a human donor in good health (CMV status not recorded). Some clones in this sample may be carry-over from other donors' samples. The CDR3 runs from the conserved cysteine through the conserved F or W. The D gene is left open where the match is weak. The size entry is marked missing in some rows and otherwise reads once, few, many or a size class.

CASMDGGYQETQYF | TGTGCCAGCATGGACGGGGGTTACCAAGAGACCCAGTACTTC | TRBJ2-5 | few | . | TRBV6-5
CASSLDPGGGELFF | TGTGCCAGCAGCTTAGATCCAGGGGGCGGGGAGCTGTTTTTT | TRBJ2-2 | . | TRBD1 | TRBV11-2
CATRALRELFF | TGTGCCACCAGGGCTCTCCGGGAGCTGTTTTTT | TRBJ2-2 | . | . | TRBV19
CASSLASSVQYF | TGTGCCAGCAGCTTAGCCTCTAGCGTGCAGTACTTC | TRBJ2-7 | many | . | TRBV7-2
CACGLPGRTQYF | TGTGCCTGCGGACTCCCCGGGCGGACCCAGTACTTC | TRBJ2-5 | . | . | TRBV12-3/TRBV12-4
CAIHTGGGEQYF | TGTGCCATCCATACGGGAGGGGGGGAGCAGTACTTC | TRBJ2-7 | few | TRBD2 | TRBV2
CASSLSPPGGLYNEQFF | TGTGCCAGCAGTTTATCGCCCCCCGGGGGGCTTTACAATGAGCAGTTCTTC | TRBJ2-1 | . | . | TRBV27
CASSISGVNTEAFF | TGTGCCAGTAGTATCTCAGGGGTTAACACTGAAGCTTTCTTT | TRBJ1-1 | many | . | TRBV19
CAISESLSTSYGYTF | TGTGCCATCAGTGAGTCTTTAAGTACTTCCTATGGCTACACCTTC | TRBJ1-2 | few | . | TRBV10-3
CASSQERAGGHEQFF | TGCGCCAGCAGCCAAGAGAGAGCGGGGGGGCATGAGCAGTTCTTC | TRBJ2-1 | . | TRBD2 | TRBV4-3
CASSGSGALTDTQYF | TGTGCCAGCAGCGGAAGCGGGGCCCTCACAGATACGCAGTATTTT | TRBJ2-3 | few | TRBD2 | TRBV7-3
CATSRYLDRNYGYTF | TGTGCCACCAGCAGATACTTGGACAGAAACTATGGCTACACCTTC | TRBJ1-2 | many | . | TRBV15
CATQKWTGGAGRYNEQFF | TGCGCCACCCAAAAGTGGACAGGGGGCGCGGGAAGGTACAATGAGCAGTTCTTC | TRBJ2-1 | few | TRBD1 | TRBV5-1
CSGQGGQETQYF | TGCAGCGGACAGGGGGGTCAAGAGACCCAGTACTTC | TRBJ2-5 | . | TRBD1 | TRBV20-1
CASSNYPGQGLNEQFF | TGTGCCAGCAGCAACTATCCGGGACAGGGTCTCAATGAGCAGTTCTTC | TRBJ2-1 | . | TRBD1 | TRBV7-9
CASSEPSESTGFTDEQYF | TGCGCCAGCAGTGAGCCCTCTGAGTCGACGGGGTTTACGGACGAGCAGTACTTC | TRBJ2-7 | few | . | TRBV10-2
CASSDDGVSEKLFF | TGTGCCAGCAGCGATGACGGGGTGTCTGAAAAACTGTTTTTT | TRBJ1-4 | many | . | TRBV9
CASSTRTGLSSGNTIYF | TGTGCCAGCAGTACCCGGACAGGGCTAAGCTCTGGAAACACCATATATTTT | TRBJ1-3 | . | TRBD1 | TRBV6-6
CASGLVLGDTQYF | TGTGCTAGTGGTTTGGTTTTGGGGGATACGCAGTATTTT | TRBJ2-3 | many | . | TRBV12-5
CASSFSGEGGNTIYF | TGTGCCAGCAGCTTCTCAGGGGAAGGTGGAAACACCATATATTTT | TRBJ1-3 | many | . | TRBV7-2
CASSTIPLGMSSYNEQFF | TGTGCCAGTAGCACCATTCCCTTGGGGATGAGCTCCTACAATGAGCAGTTCTTC | TRBJ2-1 | few | . | TRBV19
CASNGPTGNTIYF | TGCGCCAGCAATGGGCCCACTGGAAACACCATATATTTT | TRBJ1-3 | . | . | TRBV5-1
CASSKWTGSNNEQFF | TGTGCCAGCAGTAAATGGACAGGGTCTAATAATGAGCAGTTCTTC | TRBJ2-1 | few | TRBD1 | TRBV13
CASSEGTFGPENMNTEAFF | TGTGCCAGCAGTGAAGGGACCTTCGGGCCAGAAAATATGAACACTGAAGCTTTCTTT | TRBJ1-1 | few | . | TRBV6-1
CPSSPGDLYEQYF | TGTCCCAGCTCACCCGGGGACCTCTACGAGCAGTACTTC | TRBJ2-7 | . | . | TRBV18
CASSLGQGYSGNTIYF | TGTGCCAGCAGTTTAGGACAGGGCTACTCTGGAAACACCATATATTTT | TRBJ1-3 | few | TRBD1 | TRBV12-3/TRBV12-4
CASTPESSDTQYF | TGCGCCAGCACCCCGGAGAGTTCAGATACGCAGTATTTT | TRBJ2-3 | . | . | TRBV13
CASSYFKGPGETQYF | TGTGCCAGCAGTTACTTCAAGGGGCCGGGAGAGACCCAGTACTTC | TRBJ2-5 | few | . | TRBV6-2/TRBV6-3
CAKIDRSPLTLYEQYF | TGTGCCAAGATTGACAGGTCCCCTCTCACACTCTACGAGCAGTACTTC | TRBJ2-7 | few | . | TRBV25-1
CASSSRTDYLTDTQYF | TGTGCCAGCAGCTCCCGGACAGACTACCTGACAGATACGCAGTATTTT | TRBJ2-3 | . | . | TRBV7-9
CSAFPGGETQYF | TGCAGTGCCTTCCCAGGGGGAGAGACCCAGTACTTC | TRBJ2-5 | . | TRBD1 | TRBV20-1
CASSYSVTGAGYGYTF | TGTGCCAGCAGTTACTCGGTTACCGGGGCCGGTTATGGCTACACCTTC | TRBJ1-2 | many | . | TRBV6-5
CASSARGKDYGYTF | TGTGCCAGCAGCGCCAGGGGGAAGGACTATGGCTACACCTTC | TRBJ1-2 | . | TRBD1 | TRBV13
CAISESRGGLETQYF | TGTGCCATCAGTGAGTCGAGAGGAGGGCTCGAGACCCAGTACTTC | TRBJ2-5 | . | . | TRBV10-3
CASSPRSGMNTEAFF | TGTGCCAGCAGCCCTAGGTCAGGGATGAACACTGAAGCTTTCTTT | TRBJ1-1 | few | . | TRBV5-6
CASNDIAYEQYF | TGTGCCAGCAACGATATAGCCTACGAGCAGTACTTC | TRBJ2-7 | few | . | TRBV6-1
CSPRRGMNTEAFF | TGCAGTCCTAGACGAGGGATGAACACTGAAGCTTTCTTT | TRBJ1-1 | . | . | TRBV20-1
CASSLVPGRRETQYF | TGTGCCAGCAGCTTAGTCCCCGGACGGCGAGAGACCCAGTACTTC | TRBJ2-5 | many | . | TRBV7-6
CASSPVGQAIMNTEAFF | TGTGCCAGCAGCCCTGTGGGACAGGCTATAATGAACACTGAAGCTTTCTTT | TRBJ1-1 | few | TRBD1 | TRBV7-2
CASSQVGQGRDTEAFF | TGTGCCAGCAGCCAAGTGGGACAGGGTCGGGACACTGAAGCTTTCTTT | TRBJ1-1 | few | TRBD1 | TRBV3-1
CASSLWGTDTEAFF | TGTGCCAGCAGTTTATGGGGCACAGACACTGAAGCTTTCTTT | TRBJ1-1 | . | . | TRBV28
CASSLRGHLNTEAFF | TGTGCCAGCAGTTTGCGTGGCCACTTGAACACTGAAGCTTTCTTT | TRBJ1-1 | . | . | TRBV28
CASRHLGTGDDNEQFF | TGTGCCAGCAGACACCTTGGGACAGGGGATGACAATGAGCAGTTCTTC | TRBJ2-1 | . | TRBD1 | TRBV6-2/TRBV6-3
CASSQRLLGDTQYF | TGCGCCAGCAGCCAACGACTGTTGGGGGATACGCAGTATTTT | TRBJ2-3 | . | . | TRBV4-3
CASSPGRNANTEAFF | TGTGCCAGCAGCCCAGGGAGAAATGCGAACACTGAAGCTTTCTTT | TRBJ1-1 | many | . | TRBV7-9
CASILSWDSKNTEAFF | TGTGCCAGTATCCTGAGTTGGGACAGTAAAAACACTGAAGCTTTCTTT | TRBJ1-1 | once | TRBD1 | TRBV19
CASSSGQSRYNSPLHF | TGTGCCAGCAGCTCCGGACAGAGCCGCTATAATTCACCCCTCCACTTT | TRBJ1-6 | few | . | TRBV7-6